This record looks at one T cell receptor beta chain sequence and its context. Sequencing libraries made from TCR beta cDNA carried unique molecular identifiers. Once about 0.85 to 10 million T cells were used, roughly 490,000 cDNA molecules resulted. TCRdb ran MiXCR on the PCR reads and lists one entry per CDR3 protein. There are 380,000 or so distinct CDR3 sequences in the sample; 30% to 45% occur only once, and 10% to 15% lies in the top ten. These data come from a study of post-analysis software for immune sequencing data. This clonotype was sampled from a girl aged 5-17 years with multiple sclerosis. Sequenced sample: blood.

CDR3 DNA: TGTGCCAGCAGTTTTAGGTCTAGCGGGGCCAGTTGGGAGCAGTACTTC. Translation gives CASSFRSSGASWEQYF. The chain joins TRBV12-3 or TRBV12-4 to TRBJ2-7; TRBD2 aligns across 9 bases. There are 16 residues in the CDR3. V lost 3 bases and J lost 7; bases outside the gene matches: 13.